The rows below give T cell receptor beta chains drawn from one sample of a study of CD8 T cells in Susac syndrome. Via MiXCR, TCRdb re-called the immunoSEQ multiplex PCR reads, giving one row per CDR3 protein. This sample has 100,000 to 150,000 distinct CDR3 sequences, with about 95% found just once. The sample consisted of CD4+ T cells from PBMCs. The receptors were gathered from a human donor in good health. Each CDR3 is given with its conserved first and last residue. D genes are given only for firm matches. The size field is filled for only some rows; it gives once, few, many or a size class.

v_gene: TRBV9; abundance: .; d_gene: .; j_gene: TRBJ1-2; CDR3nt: TGTGCCAGCAGCGTAGCCGGAAACATCAGGGCTAACTATGGCTACACCTTC; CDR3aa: CASSVAGNIRANYGYTF
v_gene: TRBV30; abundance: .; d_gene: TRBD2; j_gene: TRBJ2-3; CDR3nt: TGTGCCTGGATCACGCACGGGGCGGGAGGGCCAGATACGCAGTATTTT; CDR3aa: CAWITHGAGGPDTQYF
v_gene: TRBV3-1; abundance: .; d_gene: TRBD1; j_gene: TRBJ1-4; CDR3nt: TGTGCCAGCAGCCACAGGGGGAAGGGGACTAATGAAAAACTGTTTTTT; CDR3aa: CASSHRGKGTNEKLFF
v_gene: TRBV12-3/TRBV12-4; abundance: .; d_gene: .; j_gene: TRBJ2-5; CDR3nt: TGTGCCAGCAGTCCCACAGCCCAAGAGACCCAGTACTTC; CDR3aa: CASSPTAQETQYF
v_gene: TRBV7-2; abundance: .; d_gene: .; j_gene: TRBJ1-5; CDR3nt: TGTGCCAGCAGCTTAAGGGTTCCCTCGAACAGGGCAAGTCAGCCCCAGCATTTT; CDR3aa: CASSLRVPSNRASQPQHF
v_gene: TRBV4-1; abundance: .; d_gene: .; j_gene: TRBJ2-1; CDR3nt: TGCGCCAGCAGCCAAGATTCGGCGGGTTCCTACAATGAGCAGTTCTTC; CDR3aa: CASSQDSAGSYNEQFF
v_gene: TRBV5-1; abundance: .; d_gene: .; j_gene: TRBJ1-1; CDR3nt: TGCGCCAGCAGCTTGGCTTCGGCTGAGGTGACTGAAGCTTTCTTT; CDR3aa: CASSLASAEVTEAFF
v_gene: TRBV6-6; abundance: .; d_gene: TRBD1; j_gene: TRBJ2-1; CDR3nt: TGTGCCAGTTACAGGGGCCCGTGGGATGAGCAGTTCTTC; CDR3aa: CASYRGPWDEQFF
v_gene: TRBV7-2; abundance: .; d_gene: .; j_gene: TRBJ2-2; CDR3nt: TGTGCCAGCAGCTTAGACAGATACATAGGGGAGCTGTTTTTT; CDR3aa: CASSLDRYIGELFF
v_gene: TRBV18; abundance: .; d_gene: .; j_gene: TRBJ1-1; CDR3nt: TGTGCCAGCCCTCAGGGCATGAACACTGAAGCTTTCTTT; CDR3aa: CASPQGMNTEAFF
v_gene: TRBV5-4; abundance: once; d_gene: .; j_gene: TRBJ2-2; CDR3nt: TGTGCCAGCAGCTTGGCCCTGGGGAGACGGACCGGGGAGCTGTTTTTT; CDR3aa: CASSLALGRRTGELFF
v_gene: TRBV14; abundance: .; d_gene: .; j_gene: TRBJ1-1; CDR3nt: TGTGCCAGCAGCCAAGATTGGCAGTTCACTGAAGCTTTCTTT; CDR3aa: CASSQDWQFTEAFF
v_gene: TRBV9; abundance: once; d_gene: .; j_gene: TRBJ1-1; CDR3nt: TGTGCCAGCAGCGTAGATTTTGGGGGGAACACTGAAGCTTTCTTT; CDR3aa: CASSVDFGGNTEAFF
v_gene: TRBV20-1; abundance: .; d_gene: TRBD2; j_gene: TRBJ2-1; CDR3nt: TGCAGTGCAGACTCCCACTCCGGACTAGCGGGCTACAATGAGCAGTTCTTC; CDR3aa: CSADSHSGLAGYNEQFF
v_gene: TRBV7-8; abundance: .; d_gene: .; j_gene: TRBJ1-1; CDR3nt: TGTGCCAGCGGAAGGGATTTGGACACTGAAGCTTTCTTT; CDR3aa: CASGRDLDTEAFF
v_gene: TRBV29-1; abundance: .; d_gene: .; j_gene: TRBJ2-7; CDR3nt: TGCAGCGTGTGGGCTGCCTACGAGCAGTACTTC; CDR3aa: CSVWAAYEQYF
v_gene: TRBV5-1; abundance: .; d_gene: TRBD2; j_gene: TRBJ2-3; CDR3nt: TGCGCCAGCAGCTTTCGACTAGCGGGGGCAAGCACAGATACGCAGTATTTT; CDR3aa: CASSFRLAGASTDTQYF
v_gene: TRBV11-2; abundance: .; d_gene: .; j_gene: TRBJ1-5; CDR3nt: TGTGCCAGCAGCCTCCGAGACGCGGCGGATCAGCCCCAGCATTTT; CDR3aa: CASSLRDAADQPQHF
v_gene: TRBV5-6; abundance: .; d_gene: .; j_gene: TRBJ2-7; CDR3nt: TGTGCCAGCAGCGCCCGGGGGAGTACGTACGGCGAGCAGTACTTC; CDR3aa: CASSARGSTYGEQYF
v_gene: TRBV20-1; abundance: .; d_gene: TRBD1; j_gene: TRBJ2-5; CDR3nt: TGCAGTGCTAAAGGGACAGCTAAAGAGACCCAGTACTTC; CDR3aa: CSAKGTAKETQYF
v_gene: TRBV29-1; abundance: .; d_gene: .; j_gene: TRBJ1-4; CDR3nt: TGCAGCGTTGATGGGGGGTACGAAAAACTGTTTTTT; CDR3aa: CSVDGGYEKLFF
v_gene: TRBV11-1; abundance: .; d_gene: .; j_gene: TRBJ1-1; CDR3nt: TGTGCCAGCAGCTTAGGAGCGGGATTGCTGAACACTGAAGCTTTCTTT; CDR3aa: CASSLGAGLLNTEAFF
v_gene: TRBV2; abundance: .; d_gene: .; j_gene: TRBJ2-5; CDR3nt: TGTGCCAGCAGTGGTAGACCCCAAGAGACCCAGTACTTC; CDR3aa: CASSGRPQETQYF
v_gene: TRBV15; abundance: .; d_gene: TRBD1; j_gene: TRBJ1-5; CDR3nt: TGTGCCACCAGCAGAGGAGGCAGGGGGGATCAGCCCCAGCATTTT; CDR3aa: CATSRGGRGDQPQHF
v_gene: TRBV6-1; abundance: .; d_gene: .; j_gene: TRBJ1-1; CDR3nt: TGTGCCAGCACATGGCAGGGAGTGAACACTGAAGCTTTCTTT; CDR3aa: CASTWQGVNTEAFF
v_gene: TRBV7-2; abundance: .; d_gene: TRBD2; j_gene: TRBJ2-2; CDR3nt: TGTGCCAGCAGCTTAGTCGGGACTACGAACACCGGGGAGCTGTTTTTT; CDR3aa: CASSLVGTTNTGELFF
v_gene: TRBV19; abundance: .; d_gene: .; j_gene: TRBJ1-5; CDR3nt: TGTGCCAGTAGTGGCAATCAGCCCCAGCATTTT; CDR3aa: CASSGNQPQHF
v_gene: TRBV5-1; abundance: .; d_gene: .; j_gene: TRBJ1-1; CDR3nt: TGCGCCAGCAGCTTGAATAGCAGGAGCACTGAAGCTTTCTTT; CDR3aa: CASSLNSRSTEAFF
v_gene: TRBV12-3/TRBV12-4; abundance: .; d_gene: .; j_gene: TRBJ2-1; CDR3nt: TGTGCCAGCAGTTTGACCTCGGTAGGGAACAATGAGCAGTTCTTC; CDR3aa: CASSLTSVGNNEQFF
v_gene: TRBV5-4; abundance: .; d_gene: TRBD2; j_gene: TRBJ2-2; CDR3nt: TGTGCCAGCGGGCCTAGCGGGAGGGCCAGCGGGGAGCTGTTTTTT; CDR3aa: CASGPSGRASGELFF
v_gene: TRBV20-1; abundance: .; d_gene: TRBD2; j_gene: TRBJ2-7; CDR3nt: TGCAGTGCCGAGCTAGCGGGCACCTACGAGCAGTACTTC; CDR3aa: CSAELAGTYEQYF
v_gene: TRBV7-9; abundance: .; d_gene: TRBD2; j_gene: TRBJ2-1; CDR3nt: TGTGCCAGCAGCTTACTGACTAGCGGGGACAATGAGCAGTTCTTC; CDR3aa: CASSLLTSGDNEQFF
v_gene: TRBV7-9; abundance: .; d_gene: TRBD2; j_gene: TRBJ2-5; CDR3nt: TGTGCCACTACGCCCCTACTGAGCGGGAGAGGACAAGAGACCCAGTACTTC; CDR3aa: CATTPLLSGRGQETQYF
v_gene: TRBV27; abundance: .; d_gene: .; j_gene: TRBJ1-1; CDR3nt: TGTGCCAGCAGTTCCTTAACCTTGAACACTGAAGCTTTCTTT; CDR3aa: CASSSLTLNTEAFF
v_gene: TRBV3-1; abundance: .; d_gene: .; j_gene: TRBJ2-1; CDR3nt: TGTGCCAGCATGAGGGACCCGAACTACAATGAGCAGTTCTTC; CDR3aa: CASMRDPNYNEQFF